This is a list of T cell receptor beta chains from one sample in a study of T cell changes during pregnancy in multiple sclerosis. Repertoires were generated with immunoSEQ multiplex PCR, while TCRdb's copy carries only in-frame clones and drops some. The sample holds 90,000 or so clones; about 91% are singletons and the top ten take 3% to 4.5%. Sequenced material: PBMCs, taken in the first trimester of pregnancy. The receptor set was obtained from a female donor in good health, serving as a control in a pregnancy study. Some clones in this sample may be carry-over from other donors' samples. The CDR3 runs from the conserved cysteine through the conserved F or W. Each record gives: V gene, clone size, D gene, J gene, CDR3 DNA, CDR3 protein. The D gene is left open where the match is weak. The size of a clone is reported for some rows only, either as once, few or many, or as a class for expanded clones.

>TRBV5-1|once|-|TRBJ1-1
TGCGCCAGCAGCTTGGTAGCAGGGAAGAACACTGAAGCTTTCTTT
CASSLVAGKNTEAFF
>TRBV2|few|-|TRBJ2-1
TGTGCCAGCTTAAAGGAGAGTGAGCAGTTCTTC
CASLKESEQFF
>TRBV29-1|-|TRBD1|TRBJ1-2
TGCAGCGTTCCGGGACAGGGATATGGCTACACCTTC
CSVPGQGYGYTF
>TRBV7-9|-|-|TRBJ2-7
TGTGCCAGCCCGCGGCCTCGTCTCTACGAGCAGTACTTC
CASPRPRLYEQYF
>TRBV28|-|-|TRBJ1-5
TGTGCCATCTTTGCGGGGGACTATAGCAATCAGCCCCAGCATTTT
CAIFAGDYSNQPQHF
>TRBV21-1|once|-|TRBJ1-2
TGTGCCAGCAGCAAAGGTAACAGTTCGAACTATGGCTACACCTTC
CASSKGNSSNYGYTF
>TRBV5-4|-|TRBD1|TRBJ1-2
TGTGCCAGCAGCCAGAGACAGGGATATGGCTACACCTTC
CASSQRQGYGYTF
>TRBV15|-|-|TRBJ1-5
TGTGCCACCAGCAGGGGGGGGAGAGATCCTCAGCCCCAGCATTTT
CATSRGGRDPQPQHF
>TRBV6-4|once|TRBD1|TRBJ2-1
TGTGCCAGCAGTCCTACAGGGGAAACCTACAATGAGCAGTTCTTC
CASSPTGETYNEQFF
>TRBV15|once|-|TRBJ1-2
TGTGCCACCAGCAGAGGGTCGGCAGCGTATGGCTACACCTTC
CATSRGSAAYGYTF
>TRBV18|-|TRBD2|TRBJ2-2
TGTGCCAGCTCACCAGTACTACCAAGCCTAGCGGGAGCCGGGGAGCTGTTTTTT
CASSPVLPSLAGAGELFF
>TRBV6-1|-|-|TRBJ1-1
TGTGCCAGCAGTGAAATGTGGTCGAGGGACACTGAAGCTTTCTTT
CASSEMWSRDTEAFF
>TRBV30|-|-|TRBJ2-3
TGTGCCTGGAGTGTGGGGGCTTATACGCAGTATTTT
CAWSVGAYTQYF
>TRBV6-1|-|TRBD1|TRBJ1-5
TGTGCCAGCAGTGAAGCGGGGGCTGGGGACAGGGACCATTTT
CASSEAGAGDRDHF
>TRBV7-9|-|TRBD1|TRBJ2-1
TGTGCCAGCAGCTTCGATCCACAGGGGCGCTACAATGAGCAGTTCTTC
CASSFDPQGRYNEQFF
>TRBV5-4|-|TRBD2|TRBJ2-3
TGTGCCAGCAGCTCCTCTAGCGGACTCACAGATACGCAGTATTTT
CASSSSSGLTDTQYF
>TRBV28|-|-|TRBJ2-3
TGTGCCAGCCACGTGGCGGAGGTAGGGACAGATACGCAGTATTTT
CASHVAEVGTDTQYF
>TRBV2|-|-|TRBJ2-7
TGTGCCAGCAGTGTTAGCGCGGGTCAAATCTACGAGCAGTACTTC
CASSVSAGQIYEQYF
>TRBV7-9|once|TRBD2|TRBJ2-2
TGTGCCAGCAGCTTTCGCGGGGGAGACACCGGGGAGCTGTTTTTT
CASSFRGGDTGELFF
>TRBV5-5|-|-|TRBJ2-3
TGTGCCAGCAGCTATTGGGGGACTAGCACAGATACGCAGTATTTT
CASSYWGTSTDTQYF
>TRBV7-7|-|-|TRBJ2-5
TGTGCCAGCAGCTCCCGGCCGTCCGGGGTTAGGGAGACCCAGTACTTC
CASSSRPSGVRETQYF
>TRBV30|once|-|TRBJ2-3
TGTGCCTGGAGTGGGCCCTTTAGCACAGATACGCAGTATTTT
CAWSGPFSTDTQYF
>TRBV6-5|-|TRBD2|TRBJ2-7
TGTGCCAGCAGTCGACTAGCGGACGAGCAGTACTTC
CASSRLADEQYF
>TRBV10-3|-|-|TRBJ1-5
TGTGCCATCAGGGGAGATCAGCCCCAGCATTTT
CAIRGDQPQHF
>TRBV5-4|-|TRBD2|TRBJ2-1
TGTGCCAGCAGCTCCCGGGGTAGCGGGGGAGGACAGGCCTACAATGAGCAGTTCTTC
CASSSRGSGGGQAYNEQFF
>TRBV29-1|-|TRBD1|TRBJ1-2
TGCAGCGTCACCGGGACAGTACGAGCCGGCTTTCTGGGCTACACCTTC
CSVTGTVRAGFLGYTF
>TRBV28|-|-|TRBJ2-7
TGTGCCAGCCGTTTTGGTGCCCTGGGGGGCGAGCAGTACTTC
CASRFGALGGEQYF
>TRBV5-4|-|-|TRBJ2-7
TGTGCCAGCAGCACCGAGGGGGTATACGAGCAGTACTTC
CASSTEGVYEQYF
>TRBV7-9|-|-|TRBJ1-2
TGTGCCAGCAGCTTAAAGGAGCCGATCGCTTATGGCTACACCTTC
CASSLKEPIAYGYTF
>TRBV5-4|-|-|TRBJ2-2
TGTGCCAGCAGCCGTTTGAGGGAGACGGGCACCGGGGAGCTGTTTTTT
CASSRLRETGTGELFF
>TRBV6-1|-|-|TRBJ2-3
TGTGCCAGCAGTGAAGGTCGGACAGATACGCAGTATTTT
CASSEGRTDTQYF
>TRBV30|-|-|TRBJ2-3
TGTGCCTGGAAGTGGTGGACTCGCTCGGCAGATACGCAGTATTTT
CAWKWWTRSADTQYF
>TRBV28|-|TRBD2|TRBJ2-1
TGTGCCAGCAGTAACCCCCTCCGGACGGGGGGAACGAATGGGCAGTTCTTC
CASSNPLRTGGTNGQFF
>TRBV5-1|-|-|TRBJ1-1
TGCGCCAGCAGCTTGCTTATGGGGGGGACCTCTGAGGCTTTCTTT
CASSLLMGGTSEAFF
>TRBV7-9|-|-|TRBJ1-2
TGTGCCAGCAGTCTCACTACAGGTGACTATGGCTACACCTTC
CASSLTTGDYGYTF
>TRBV4-1|few|TRBD2|TRBJ2-2
TGCGCCAGCAGCCAAGCAGGGCTAGCGGGAAACACCGGGGAGCTGTTTTTT
CASSQAGLAGNTGELFF
>TRBV19|-|TRBD2|TRBJ2-7
TGTGCCAGTAGTATCTCCTCCGGGACTAGCTTCTACGAGCAGTACTTC
CASSISSGTSFYEQYF
>TRBV2|few|-|TRBJ2-1
TGTGCCACTGGTTGGGGGGGCGGGTCCGATGAGCAGTTCTTC
CATGWGGGSDEQFF
>TRBV19|-|TRBD2|TRBJ2-3
TGTGCCAGTATGGTATGGCGGGGGGGCACAGATACGCAGTATTTT
CASMVWRGGTDTQYF
>TRBV7-9|-|TRBD1|TRBJ1-4
TGTGCCAGCAGCTCGCGCCGCAGGACAGGTCGGCGTGAAAAACTGTTTTTT
CASSSRRRTGRREKLFF
>TRBV7-9|-|-|TRBJ2-7
TGTGCCAGCAGCTCGCCGGACAGCGACTACGAGCAGTACTTC
CASSSPDSDYEQYF
>TRBV27|-|-|TRBJ1-2
TGTGCCAGCAGTTTAAGGAGGGAAGAATTTCTCTATGGCTACACCTTC
CASSLRREEFLYGYTF